This T cell receptor beta chain was identified during a study of cytotoxic CD8 clonotypes in ibrutinib-treated CLL. Study context: Overall, 24 responses were partial and 2 complete; following median approximately 65 months, 14 patients stayed remitted and about 12 progressed. The study's findings and limits: For progressing versus sustained-remission patients, sampling times were not the same.

Profiled with immunoSEQ multiplex PCR; TCRdb holds only in-frame clones, not every one. Of roughly 300,000 clones in the sample, approximately 76% were seen once. The authors obtained 1.5 to 2.5 micrograms of genomic DNA from cryopreserved PBMCs for TCR beta libraries. Points on this clone: Its antigen is still unknown.

The material sequenced was PBMCs, taken at disease progression, from a patient treated with ibrutinib. This TCR was recovered from a human donor with chronic lymphocytic leukemia.

This CDR3 is CASSLGYGYEQYF. The DNA of the CDR3 is TGTGCCAGCAGTCTGGGCTATGGGTACGAGCAGTACTTC. The V gene is TRBV6-5, the J gene TRBJ2-5; D is unclear. TRBJ2-7 matches the DNA end more closely, so the J call is doubtful. The germline CDR1 and CDR2 sequences are MNHEY and SVGAGI. The CDR3 length is 13 residues.